The entry that follows covers one T cell receptor beta chain sequence. These data belong to a study of blood T cell repertoires in COVID-19. Study-level background: From the United States, Italy and Spain came samples of acute and convalescent COVID-19. Sample material is recorded as cDNA or gDNA derived from T cells, B-cell-depleted T cells, or PBMCs.

The germline V gene has CDR1 PRHDT and CDR2 FYEKMQ (reference sequence). The CDR3 runs 13 residues. Trimming took off 5 bases at V and 4 bases at J, with 11 bases between the two ends. Authors' methods: Reference gene primers were amplified, and this amplification served to estimate nucleated cell counts. The protocol was immunoSEQ multiplex PCR, while the TCRdb copy is restricted to in-frame clones and leaves out a portion. That table furnishes V, J and clone size, whereas the DNA furnished D and trimming. The table records about 60,000 clones, around 76% of them present only once. Material: peripheral blood. The receptor was isolated from a middle-aged man with active or convalescent COVID-19. The V and J genes are TRBV13 and TRBJ2-5; a possible D gene is TRBD1 (5 bases). As DNA, the CDR3 is TGTGCCAGCAGCCAGACCAGGGCAGAGACCCAGTACTTC. Translation gives CASSQTRAETQYF.